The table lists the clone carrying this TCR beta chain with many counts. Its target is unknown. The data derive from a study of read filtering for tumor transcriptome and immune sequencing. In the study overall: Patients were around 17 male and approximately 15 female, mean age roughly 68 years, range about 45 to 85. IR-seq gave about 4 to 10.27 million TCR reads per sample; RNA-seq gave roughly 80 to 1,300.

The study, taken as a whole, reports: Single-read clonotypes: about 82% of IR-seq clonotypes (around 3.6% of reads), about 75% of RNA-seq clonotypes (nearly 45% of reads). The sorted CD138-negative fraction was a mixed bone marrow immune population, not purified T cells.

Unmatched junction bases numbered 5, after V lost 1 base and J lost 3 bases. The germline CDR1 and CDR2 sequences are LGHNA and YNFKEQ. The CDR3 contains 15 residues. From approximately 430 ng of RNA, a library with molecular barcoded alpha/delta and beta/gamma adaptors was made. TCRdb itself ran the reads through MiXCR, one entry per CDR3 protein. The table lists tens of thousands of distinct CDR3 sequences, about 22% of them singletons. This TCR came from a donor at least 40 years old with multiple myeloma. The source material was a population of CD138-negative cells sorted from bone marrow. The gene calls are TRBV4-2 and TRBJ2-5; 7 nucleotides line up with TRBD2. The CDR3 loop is CASSQARGSEETQYF. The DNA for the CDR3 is TGTGCCAGCAGCCAAGCGCGGGGGAGTGAAGAGACCCAGTACTTC.